The clone carrying this TCR beta chain was seen ten or more times. Antigen unknown. This sample was taken from a study of T cells in Graves' hyperthyroidism and ophthalmopathy. Study overall: Prior to any treatment, at the point of initial diagnosis, peripheral blood was collected. Regarding the study as a whole: Ophthalmopathy could be told apart from stable hyperthyroidism with a 13 V-J model.

The blood sample was taken at first hyperthyroidism diagnosis, before any ophthalmopathy symptoms. Regions amplified from RNA transcripts were the TCR beta CDR3 regions. When the TCR CDR3 underwent first-round RT-PCR, the HTBI primer set was used. MiXCR, applied by TCRdb to the multiplex PCR reads, yields one record per CDR3 protein. The sample holds 350,000 to 450,000 distinct CDR3 sequences; about a sixth are singletons and the top ten take 30% to 40%. Trimming took off 5 bases at V and 3 bases at J, with 16 bases between the two ends. CDR1 is DFQATT, CDR2 SNEGSKA, per germline (reference sequence). The CDR3 loop spans 14 amino acids.

The sample consisted of blood. The source of this sequence is a woman aged 25 to 39 with Graves' hyperthyroidism that later progressed to Graves' ophthalmopathy. This chain uses TRBV20-1 with TRBJ1-1; tentatively, D is TRBD1 (5 bases). In nucleotides, the CDR3 is TGCAGTGCTGTGGACCCCCCGGGGCACACTGAAGCTTTCTTT. Translating it yields CSAVDPPGHTEAFF.